The entry below describes one TCR beta chain. Its antigen is unidentified. The germline V gene has CDR1 SGHTA and CDR2 FQGTGA. The V end was cut by 0 bases, the J end by 6 bases, with 15 bases between. This CDR3 has 16 amino acids. PCR employed 60 Vbeta and 13 Jbeta primers. Sequenced by immunoSEQ multiplex PCR; TCRdb stores in-frame clones only, minus some. Of some 190,000 clones detected, 81% appear once; the ten largest clones hold less than 2%. The sample belongs to a study of cytomegalovirus exposure and HLA in healthy donors. Study-level findings and limits: By HLA locus, TCR association rates varied in a later analysis, with DRB1 showing the most and HLA-C the fewest. In vitro experiments confirmed that three CMV-associated chains were specific for CMV antigens. Several of the most significant clusters were apparently associated with common viral pathogens in a later analysis.

The chain has TRBV7-3 and TRBJ2-1; a possible D gene is TRBD2 (5 bases). Sequencing was done on a sample of PBMCs. This receptor was identified in a man in his late teens or twenties in good health and CMV-seronegative. CDR3 residues: CASSLTPVSASNEQFF. CDR3 nucleotides: TGTGCCAGCAGCTTAACGCCCGTTAGCGCTTCCAATGAGCAGTTCTTC. The whole variable domain, filled in from reference TRBV7-3 and TRBJ2-1, reads GAGVSQTPSNKVTEKGKYVELRCDPISGHTALYWYRQSLGQGPEFLIYFQGTGAADDSGLPNDRFFAVRPEGSVSTLKIQRTERGDSAVYLCASSLTPVSASNEQFFGPGTRLTVL.